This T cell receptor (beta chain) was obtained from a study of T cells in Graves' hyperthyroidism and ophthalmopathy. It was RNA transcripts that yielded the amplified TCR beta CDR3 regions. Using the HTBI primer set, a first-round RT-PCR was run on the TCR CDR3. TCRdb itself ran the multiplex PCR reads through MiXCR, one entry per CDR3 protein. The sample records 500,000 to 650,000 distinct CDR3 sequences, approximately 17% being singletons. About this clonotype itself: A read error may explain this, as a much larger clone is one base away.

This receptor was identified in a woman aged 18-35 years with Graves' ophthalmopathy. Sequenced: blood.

The CDR3 loop reads CASRRVGGRPGELFF. The CDR3 DNA reads TGTGCCAGCAGAAGAGTAGGAGGGAGACCCGGGGAGCTGTTTTTT. The chain combines TRBV28 with TRBJ2-2, with D maybe TRBD2 (6 bases). Deletions cut 6 bases from V and 6 bases from J, with 17 bases between. The CDR3 is 15 residues long. Per the germline V gene, CDR1 is MDHEN and CDR2 is SYDVKM.